One T cell receptor beta chain is described in this entry. Antigen specificity is unknown. Whole blood that had not undergone T cell sorting provided the isolated total RNA. CDR3 length: 14 residues. This sample stems from a study of monozygotic twins with inflammatory bowel disease. Reprocessing the 5' RACE reads, TCRdb reports a single entry for every CDR3 protein and omits DNA. The sample totals 330,000 or so distinct CDR3 sequences. Regarding the study as a whole: With inverse Simpson as the measure, TCRbeta diversity was lower in IBD patients than in healthy co-twins.

The sample taken for sequencing was blood. The sequence came from a human donor with ulcerative colitis or Crohn's disease, or a healthy co-twin of an affected twin (not recorded which). The J gene is TRBJ1-1, the V gene TRBV12-3 or TRBV12-4; lacking DNA, the TRBD1 call made by TCRdb goes unchecked. CDR3 residues: CASSTGGGWTEAFF.